This T cell receptor (beta chain) was identified during a study of identical twins. Whole-study results and caveats: Invariant MAIT and iNKT cells are populations that could partly confound zero-insertion analyses.

This clonotype was detected many times. Its antigen is still unknown. Template switching supplied a universal primer site; unique molecular identifiers were carried on the cDNA. TCRdb re-called the 5' RACE reads with MiXCR, one entry per CDR3 protein. Found here are 400,000 to 500,000 distinct CDR3 sequences, 14% of them singletons; the top ten hold 0.95% to 1%. CDR3 length equals 16 residues. The V end was cut by 1 base, the J end by 3 bases, with 13 bases between. The same sample was also studied in work on yellow fever vaccine responses in identical twins.

Sequencing was done on a sample of CD4+ T cells sorted from blood. V is TRBV12-3 or TRBV12-4 and J is TRBJ1-5; D remains unclear. This receptor was taken from a woman between 18 and 30 years old in good health. The DNA for the CDR3 is TGTGCCAGCAGTTTAGGTCGCGGGTGGGACAATCAGCCCCAGCATTTT. Translated, it gives CASSLGRGWDNQPQHF.